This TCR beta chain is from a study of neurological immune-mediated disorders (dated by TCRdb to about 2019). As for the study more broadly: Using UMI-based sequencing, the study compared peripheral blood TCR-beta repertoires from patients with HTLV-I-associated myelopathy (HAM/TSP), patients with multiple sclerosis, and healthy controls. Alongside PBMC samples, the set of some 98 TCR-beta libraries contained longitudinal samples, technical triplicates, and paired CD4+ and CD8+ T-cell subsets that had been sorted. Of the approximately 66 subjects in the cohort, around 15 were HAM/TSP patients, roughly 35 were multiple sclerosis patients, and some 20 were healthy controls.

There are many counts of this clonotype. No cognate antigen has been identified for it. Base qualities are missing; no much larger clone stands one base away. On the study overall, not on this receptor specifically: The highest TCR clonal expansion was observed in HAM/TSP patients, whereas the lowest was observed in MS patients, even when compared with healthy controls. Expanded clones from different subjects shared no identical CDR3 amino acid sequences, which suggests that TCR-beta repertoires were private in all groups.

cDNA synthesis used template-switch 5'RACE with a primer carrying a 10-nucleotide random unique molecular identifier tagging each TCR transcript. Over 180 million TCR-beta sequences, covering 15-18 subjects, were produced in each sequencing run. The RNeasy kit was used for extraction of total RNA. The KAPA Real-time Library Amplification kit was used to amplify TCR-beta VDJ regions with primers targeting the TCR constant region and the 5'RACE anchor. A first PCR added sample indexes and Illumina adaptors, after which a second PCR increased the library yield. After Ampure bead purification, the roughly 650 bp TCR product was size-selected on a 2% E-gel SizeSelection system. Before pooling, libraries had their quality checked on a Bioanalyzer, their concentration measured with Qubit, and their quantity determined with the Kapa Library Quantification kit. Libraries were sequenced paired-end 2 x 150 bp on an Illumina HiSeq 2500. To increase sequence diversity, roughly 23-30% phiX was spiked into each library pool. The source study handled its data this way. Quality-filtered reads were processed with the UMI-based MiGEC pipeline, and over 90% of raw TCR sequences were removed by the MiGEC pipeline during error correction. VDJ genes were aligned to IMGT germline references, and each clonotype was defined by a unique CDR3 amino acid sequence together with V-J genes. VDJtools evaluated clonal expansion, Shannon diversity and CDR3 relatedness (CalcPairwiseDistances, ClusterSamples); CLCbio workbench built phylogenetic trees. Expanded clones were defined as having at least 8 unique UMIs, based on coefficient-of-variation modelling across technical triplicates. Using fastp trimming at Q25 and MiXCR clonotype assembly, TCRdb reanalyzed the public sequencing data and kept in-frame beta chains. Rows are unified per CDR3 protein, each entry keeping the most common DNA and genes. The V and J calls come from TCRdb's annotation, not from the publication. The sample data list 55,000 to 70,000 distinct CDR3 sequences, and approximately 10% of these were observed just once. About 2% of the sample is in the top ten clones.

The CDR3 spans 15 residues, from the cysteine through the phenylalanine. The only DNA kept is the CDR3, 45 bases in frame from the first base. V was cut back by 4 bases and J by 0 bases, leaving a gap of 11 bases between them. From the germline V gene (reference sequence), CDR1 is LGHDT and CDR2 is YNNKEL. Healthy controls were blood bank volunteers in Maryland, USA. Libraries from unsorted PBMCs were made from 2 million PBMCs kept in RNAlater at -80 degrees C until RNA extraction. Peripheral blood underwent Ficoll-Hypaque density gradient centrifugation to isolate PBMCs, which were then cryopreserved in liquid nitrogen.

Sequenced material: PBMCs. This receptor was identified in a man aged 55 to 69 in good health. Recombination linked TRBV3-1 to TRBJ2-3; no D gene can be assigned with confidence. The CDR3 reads CASSRHSESTDTQYF. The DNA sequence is TGTGCCAGCAGCCGACACAGCGAAAGCACAGATACGCAGTATTTT.